The T cell receptor beta chain described here comes from a study of CD8 T cells in Susac syndrome. Study-wide context: Susac syndrome patients were untreated, on corticosteroids with some adding intravenous immunoglobulin, or on intravenous immunoglobulin only.

RNA amounts of about 0.45 to 1 ug underwent reverse transcription with random hexamers. TCRdb reprocessed the immunoSEQ multiplex PCR reads via MiXCR and lists one record per CDR3 protein. The sample holds just over 150,000 distinct CDR3 sequences, 95% seen once. For this clonotype: Antigen: not known.

Notes on the study in general: The CD4+ T cell repertoires, which came from Susac syndrome patients, showed no sign of clonal expansion. A relatively small number of individuals underwent TCR sequencing and HLA analysis.

The authors sequenced TCR beta from blood CD8+ and CD4+ T cells. Trimming at V came to 10 bases and at J to 3 bases, leaving 20 bases not matched to a gene. CDR1 SNHLY and CDR2 FYNNEI come from the germline V gene. The CDR3 is 17 amino acids. The sample consisted of CD4+ T cells from PBMCs. This chain uses TRBV2 with TRBJ2-7; the match to TRBD1 covers 8 bases. The TCR comes from a human donor with Susac syndrome. In nucleotides, the CDR3 is TGTGCCATCCTGGACAGGGAGAAGGAATTGGGGGTCTACGAGCAGTACTTC. Residues: CAILDREKELGVYEQYF. Together with reference TRBV2 and TRBJ2-7, the CDR3 gives the full variable domain: EPEVTQTPSHQVTQMGQEVILRCVPISNHLYFYWYRQILGQKVEFLVSFYNNEISEKSEIFDDQFSVERPDGSNFTLKIRSTKLEDSAMYFCAILDREKELGVYEQYFGPGTRLTVT.